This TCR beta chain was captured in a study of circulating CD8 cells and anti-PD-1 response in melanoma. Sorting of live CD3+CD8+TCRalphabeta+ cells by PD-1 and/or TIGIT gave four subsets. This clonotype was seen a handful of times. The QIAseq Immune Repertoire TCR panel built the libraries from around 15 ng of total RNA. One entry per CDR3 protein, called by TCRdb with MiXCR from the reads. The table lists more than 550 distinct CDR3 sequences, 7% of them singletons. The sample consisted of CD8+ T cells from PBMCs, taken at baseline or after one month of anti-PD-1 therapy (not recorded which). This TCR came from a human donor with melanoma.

CDR3: CASRLAGGDEQYF. The CDR3 nucleotides are TGTGCCAGCAGACTGGCAGGGGGCGACGAGCAGTACTTC. The chain joins TRBV27 to TRBJ2-7; 8 nucleotides align to TRBD1. The CDR3 has 13 amino acids. Germline V gene data show CDR1 as MNHEY and CDR2 as SMNVEV (reference sequence). The trim removed 6 bases at V and 5 bases at J, leaving 6 bases unmatched.